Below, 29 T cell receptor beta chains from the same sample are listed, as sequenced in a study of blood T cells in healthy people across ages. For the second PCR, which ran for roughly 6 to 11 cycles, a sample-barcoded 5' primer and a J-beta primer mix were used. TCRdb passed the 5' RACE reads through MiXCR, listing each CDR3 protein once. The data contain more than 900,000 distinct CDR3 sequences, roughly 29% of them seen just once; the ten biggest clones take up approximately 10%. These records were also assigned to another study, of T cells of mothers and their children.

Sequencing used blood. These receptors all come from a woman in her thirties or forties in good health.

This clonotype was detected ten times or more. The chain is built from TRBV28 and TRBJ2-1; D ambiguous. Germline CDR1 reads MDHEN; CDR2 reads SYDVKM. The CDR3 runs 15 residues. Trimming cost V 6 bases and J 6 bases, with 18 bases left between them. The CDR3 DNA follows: TGTGCCAGCAGCCCAAACTACCCCGAGTCCAATGAGCAGTTCTTC. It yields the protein CASSPNYPESNEQFF.

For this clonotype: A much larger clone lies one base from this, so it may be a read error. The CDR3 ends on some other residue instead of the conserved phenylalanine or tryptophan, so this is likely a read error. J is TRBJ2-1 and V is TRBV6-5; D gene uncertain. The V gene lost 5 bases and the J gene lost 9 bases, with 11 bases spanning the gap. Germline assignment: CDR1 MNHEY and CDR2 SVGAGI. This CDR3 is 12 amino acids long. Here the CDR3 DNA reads TGTGCCAGCAGTCGACGGGCGAGTGAGCAGTTCTCC. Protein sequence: CASSRRASEQFS.

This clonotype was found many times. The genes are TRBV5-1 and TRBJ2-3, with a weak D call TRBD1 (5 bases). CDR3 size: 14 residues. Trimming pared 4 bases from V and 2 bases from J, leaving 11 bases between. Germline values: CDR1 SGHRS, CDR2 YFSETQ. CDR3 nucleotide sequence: TGCGCCAGCAGCATGGACACTCACACAGATACGCAGTATTTT. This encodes CASSMDTHTDTQYF.

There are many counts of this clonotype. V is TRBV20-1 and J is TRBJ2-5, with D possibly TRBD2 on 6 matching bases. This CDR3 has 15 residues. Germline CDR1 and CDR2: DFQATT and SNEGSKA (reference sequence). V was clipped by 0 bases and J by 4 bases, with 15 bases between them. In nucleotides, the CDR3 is TGCAGTGCTAGAGATCCCCCACTAGCATCAGAGACCCAGTACTTC. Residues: CSARDPPLASETQYF.

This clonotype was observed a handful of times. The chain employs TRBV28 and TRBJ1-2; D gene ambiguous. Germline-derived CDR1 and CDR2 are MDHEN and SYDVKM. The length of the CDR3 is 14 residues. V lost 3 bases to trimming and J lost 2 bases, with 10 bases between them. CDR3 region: CASSLLSSNYGYTF. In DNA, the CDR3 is TGTGCCAGCAGTTTGCTTAGCTCGAACTATGGCTACACCTTC.

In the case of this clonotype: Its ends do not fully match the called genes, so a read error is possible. The CDR3 loop reads CASSPEQGTQYF. CDR3 nucleotides: TGCGCCAGCAGTCCTGAACAAGGGACCCAGTACTTC. The V and J genes are TRBV4-1 and TRBJ2-5; D is ambiguous. Per the germline V gene, CDR1 is MGHRA and CDR2 is YSYEKL. The CDR3 is made up of 12 amino acids.

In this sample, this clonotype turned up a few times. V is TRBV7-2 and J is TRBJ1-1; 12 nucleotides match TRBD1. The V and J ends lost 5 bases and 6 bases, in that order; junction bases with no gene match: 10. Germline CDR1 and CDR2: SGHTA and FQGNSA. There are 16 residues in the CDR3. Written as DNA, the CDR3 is TGTGCCAGCAGCCAACGGGACAGGGGGCGCTGGGCTGAAGCTTTCTTT. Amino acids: CASSQRDRGRWAEAFF.

CDR3 nucleotides: TGTGCCACCGGTAGGTTCGGGCGACAGGGAGCCTACGAGCAGTACTTC. It specifies CATGRFGRQGAYEQYF. This chain links TRBV24-1 with TRBJ2-7, with TRBD1 matching over 7 bases. With 9 bases clipped from V and 2 bases from J, the junction kept 15 bases outside the gene matches. The germline CDR1 and CDR2 sequences are KGHDR and SFDVKD. The CDR3 spans 16 residues.

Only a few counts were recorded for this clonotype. The CDR3 here is CSATSGGGVETQYF. The CDR3 DNA is TGCAGTGCTACCAGCGGGGGGGGGGTAGAGACCCAGTACTTC. J is TRBJ2-5 and V is TRBV20-1, with 10 positions matching TRBD2. The CDR3 length is 14 residues. Germline V gives CDR1 DFQATT, CDR2 SNEGSKA (reference sequence). Trimming took 4 bases from V and 4 from J; bases not matched to a gene: 6.

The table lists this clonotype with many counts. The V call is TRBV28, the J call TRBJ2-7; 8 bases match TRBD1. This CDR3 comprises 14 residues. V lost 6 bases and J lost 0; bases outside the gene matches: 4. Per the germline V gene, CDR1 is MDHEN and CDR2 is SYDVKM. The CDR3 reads CASRGQESSYEQYF. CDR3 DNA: TGTGCCAGCAGGGGACAGGAGAGCTCCTACGAGCAGTACTTC.

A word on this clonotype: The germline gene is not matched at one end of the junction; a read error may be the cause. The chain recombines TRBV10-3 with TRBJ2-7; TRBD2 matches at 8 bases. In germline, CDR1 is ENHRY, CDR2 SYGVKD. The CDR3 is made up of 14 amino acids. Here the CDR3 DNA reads TGTACCATCAGTGATTCCTCGGGGGGGGACGAGCAGTACTTC. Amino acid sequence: CTISDSSGGDEQYF.

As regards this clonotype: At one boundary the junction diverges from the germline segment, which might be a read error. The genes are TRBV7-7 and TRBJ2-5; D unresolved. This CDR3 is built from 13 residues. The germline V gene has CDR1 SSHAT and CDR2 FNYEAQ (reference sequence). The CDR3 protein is CASSLTVQETQYF. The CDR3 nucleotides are TGTGCTAGCAGCTTAACGGTACAAGAGACCCAGTACTTC.

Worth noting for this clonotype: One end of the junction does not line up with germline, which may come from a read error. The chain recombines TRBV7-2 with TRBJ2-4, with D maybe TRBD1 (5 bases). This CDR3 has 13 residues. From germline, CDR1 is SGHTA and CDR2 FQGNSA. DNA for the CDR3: TGTGCCGGCAGCCGCGACAGCTCCTATGAGCAGTACTTC. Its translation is CAGSRDSSYEQYF.

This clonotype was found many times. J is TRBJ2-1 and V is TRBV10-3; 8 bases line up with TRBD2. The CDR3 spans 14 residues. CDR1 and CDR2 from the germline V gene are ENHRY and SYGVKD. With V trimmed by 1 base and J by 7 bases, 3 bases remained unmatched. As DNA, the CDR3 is TGTGCCATCAGTGAGTTCCCTAGCGGGAATGAGCAGTTCTTC. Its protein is CAISEFPSGNEQFF.

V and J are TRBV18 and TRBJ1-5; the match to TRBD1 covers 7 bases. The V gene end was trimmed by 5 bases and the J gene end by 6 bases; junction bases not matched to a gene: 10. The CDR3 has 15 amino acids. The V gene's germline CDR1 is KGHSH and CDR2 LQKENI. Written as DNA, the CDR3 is TGTGCCAGCTCATTTCGAGGGGGCACGGGTCAGCCCCAGCATTTT. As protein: CASSFRGGTGQPQHF. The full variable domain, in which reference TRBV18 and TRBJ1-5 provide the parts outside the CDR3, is NAGVMQNPRHLVRRRGQEARLRCSPMKGHSHVYWYRQLPEEGLKFMVYLQKENIIDESGMPKERFSAEFPKEGPSILRIQQVVRGDSAAYFCASSFRGGTGQPQHFGDGTRLSIL.

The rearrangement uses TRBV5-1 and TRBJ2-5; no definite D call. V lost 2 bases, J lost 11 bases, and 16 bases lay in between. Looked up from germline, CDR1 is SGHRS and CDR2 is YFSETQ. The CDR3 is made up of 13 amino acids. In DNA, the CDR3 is TGCGCCAGCAGCTTTACCAGCAGCTACGTGCAGTACTTC. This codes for CASSFTSSYVQYF.

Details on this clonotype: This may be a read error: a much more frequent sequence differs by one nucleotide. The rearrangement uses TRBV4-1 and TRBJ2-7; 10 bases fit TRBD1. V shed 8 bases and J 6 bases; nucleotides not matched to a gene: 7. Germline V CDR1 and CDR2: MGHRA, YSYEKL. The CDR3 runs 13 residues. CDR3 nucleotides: TGCGCCAGCGAGGGACAGGGGATTGGCGAGCAGTACTTC. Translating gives CASEGQGIGEQYF.

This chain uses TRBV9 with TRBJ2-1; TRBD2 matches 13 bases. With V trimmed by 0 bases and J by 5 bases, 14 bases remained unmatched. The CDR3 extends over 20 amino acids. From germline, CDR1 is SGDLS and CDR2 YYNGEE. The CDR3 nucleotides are TGTGCCAGCAGCGTAGACCTACGAACGGGACTAGCGGGGTTCCACAATGAGCAGTTCTTC. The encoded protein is CASSVDLRTGLAGFHNEQFF.

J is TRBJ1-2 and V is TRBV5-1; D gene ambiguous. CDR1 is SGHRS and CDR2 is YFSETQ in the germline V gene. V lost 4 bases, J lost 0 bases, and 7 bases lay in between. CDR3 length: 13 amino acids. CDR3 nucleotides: TGCGCCAGCAGCCCGGTAGCTAACTATGGCTACACCTTC. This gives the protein CASSPVANYGYTF. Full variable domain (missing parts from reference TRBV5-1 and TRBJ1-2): KAGVTQTPRYLIKTRGQQVTLSCSPISGHRSVSWYQQTPGQGLQFLFEYFSETQRNKGNFPGRFSGRQFSNSRSEMNVSTLELGDSALYLCASSPVANYGYTFGSGTRLTVV.

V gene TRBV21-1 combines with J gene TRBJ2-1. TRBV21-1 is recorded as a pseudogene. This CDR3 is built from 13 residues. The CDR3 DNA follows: TGTGCCAGCAGCAAAGAAGTGACCCATGAGCAGTTCTTC. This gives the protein CASSKEVTHEQFF.

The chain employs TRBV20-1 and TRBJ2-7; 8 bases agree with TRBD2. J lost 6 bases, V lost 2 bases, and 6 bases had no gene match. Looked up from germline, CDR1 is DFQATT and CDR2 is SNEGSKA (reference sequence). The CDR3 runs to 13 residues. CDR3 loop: CSARIREGFEQYF. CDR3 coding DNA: TGCAGTGCTAGAATTCGGGAGGGTTTCGAGCAGTACTTC.

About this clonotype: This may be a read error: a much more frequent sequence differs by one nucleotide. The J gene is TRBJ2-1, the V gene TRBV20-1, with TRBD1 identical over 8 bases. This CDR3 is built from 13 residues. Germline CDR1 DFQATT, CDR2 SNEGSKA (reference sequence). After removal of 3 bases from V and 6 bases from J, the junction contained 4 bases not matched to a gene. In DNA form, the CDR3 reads TGCAGTGCTAGCCCAGGGGGCCGCAATGAGCAGTTCTTC. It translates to CSASPGGRNEQFF.

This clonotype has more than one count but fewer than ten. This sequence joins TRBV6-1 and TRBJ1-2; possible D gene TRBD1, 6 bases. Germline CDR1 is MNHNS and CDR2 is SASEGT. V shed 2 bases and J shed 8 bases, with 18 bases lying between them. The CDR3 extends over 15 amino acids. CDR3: CASSEMSQGRQGYTF. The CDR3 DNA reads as TGTGCCAGCAGTGAAATGTCCCAGGGGCGCCAAGGCTACACCTTC.

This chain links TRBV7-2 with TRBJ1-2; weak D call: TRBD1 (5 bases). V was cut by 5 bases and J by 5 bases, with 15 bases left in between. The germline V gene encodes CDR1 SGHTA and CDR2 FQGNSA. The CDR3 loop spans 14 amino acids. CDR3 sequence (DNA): TGTGCCAGCAGCGCCCTAGGGGTTGGGTATGGCTACACCTTC. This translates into CASSALGVGYGYTF.

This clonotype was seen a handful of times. The CDR3 nucleotides are TGTGCCAGCAGCTTAACGACAGGGGCCTCTCCTAGGGAGCAGTACTTC. As protein: CASSLTTGASPREQYF. The rearrangement links TRBV7-6 to TRBJ2-7, with TRBD1 matching 8 bases. CDR3 length equals 16 residues. The germline V gene has CDR1 SGHVS and CDR2 FNYEAQ. V dropped 2 bases and J dropped 7; count of bases not matched to a gene: 13. The whole variable domain, remainder taken from reference TRBV7-6 and TRBJ2-7, is GAGVSQSPRYKVTKRGQDVALRCDPISGHVSLYWYRQALGQGPEFLTYFNYEAQQDKSGLPNDRFSAERPEGSISTLTIQRTEQRDSAMYRCASSLTTGASPREQYFGPGTRLTVT.

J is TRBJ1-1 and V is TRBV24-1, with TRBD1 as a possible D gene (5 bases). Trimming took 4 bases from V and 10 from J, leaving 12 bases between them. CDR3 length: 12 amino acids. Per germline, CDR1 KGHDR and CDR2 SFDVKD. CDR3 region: CATSEKGMGAFF. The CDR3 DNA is TGTGCCACCAGTGAGAAGGGGATGGGAGCTTTCTTT.

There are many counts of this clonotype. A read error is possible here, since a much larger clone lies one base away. The CDR3 reads CSAQSPVQQYF. DNA of the CDR3: TGCAGTGCCCAATCCCCGGTTCAGCAGTACTTC. The rearrangement links TRBV20-1 to TRBJ2-5; no clear D. The CDR3 length is 11 residues. Germline V gene lookup returns CDR1 DFQATT and CDR2 SNEGSKA (reference sequence). V was clipped by 6 bases and J by 11 bases, with 16 bases between them.

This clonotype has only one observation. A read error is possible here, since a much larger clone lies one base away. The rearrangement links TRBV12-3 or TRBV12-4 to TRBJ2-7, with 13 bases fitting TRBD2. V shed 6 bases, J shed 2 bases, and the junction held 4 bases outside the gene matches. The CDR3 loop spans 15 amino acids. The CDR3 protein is CASSAGTSGAYEQYF. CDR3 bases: TGTGCCAGCAGCGCTGGGACTAGCGGGGCCTACGAGCAGTACTTC.

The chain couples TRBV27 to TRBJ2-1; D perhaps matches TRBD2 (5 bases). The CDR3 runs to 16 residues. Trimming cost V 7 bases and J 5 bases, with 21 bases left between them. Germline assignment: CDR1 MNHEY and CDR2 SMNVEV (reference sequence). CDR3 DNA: TGTGCCAGCATCCCGAGGGCCCCGAAAACCCACAATGAGCAGTTCTTC. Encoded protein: CASIPRAPKTHNEQFF.